This T cell receptor beta chain is drawn from a study of regulatory T cells in long-lasting Graves disease. Across the study: Antithyroid drug intake by newly diagnosed Graves' patients had lasted under 3 months.

The CDR3 covers 14 residues. The germline CDR1 and CDR2 sequences are SNHLY and FYNNEI. V lost 6 bases and J lost 6; bases outside the gene matches: 4. This clonotype was counted at least ten times. Time point denoted: newly diagnosed GD, antithyroid drugs for less than 3 months. PBMC RNA was the source of the TCR library. Sequencing libraries for TCR beta were prepared with iRepertoire HTBI primers and Arm-PCR of CDR3 regions. TCRdb re-called the multiplex PCR reads through MiXCR, storing one row per CDR3 protein. The table has hundreds of thousands of distinct CDR3 sequences, 16% seen once; the top ten hold 18%. These same records also appear under a second study, on T cells in Graves' hyperthyroidism and ophthalmopathy. That source reports: Patients with uncontrolled infections, other autoimmune diseases, pregnancy or lactation were excluded.

This rearrangement joins TRBV2 to TRBJ1-6; TRBD1 matches 8 bases. This sample comprised peripheral blood mononuclear cells (PBMCs), obtained at new diagnosis, from a patient treated with antithyroid drugs. This TCR was recovered from a woman in her 30s with Graves disease. The CDR3 sequence: CASRDDRGNSPLHF. The CDR3 DNA follows: TGTGCCAGCAGGGACGACAGGGGTAATTCACCCCTCCACTTT.